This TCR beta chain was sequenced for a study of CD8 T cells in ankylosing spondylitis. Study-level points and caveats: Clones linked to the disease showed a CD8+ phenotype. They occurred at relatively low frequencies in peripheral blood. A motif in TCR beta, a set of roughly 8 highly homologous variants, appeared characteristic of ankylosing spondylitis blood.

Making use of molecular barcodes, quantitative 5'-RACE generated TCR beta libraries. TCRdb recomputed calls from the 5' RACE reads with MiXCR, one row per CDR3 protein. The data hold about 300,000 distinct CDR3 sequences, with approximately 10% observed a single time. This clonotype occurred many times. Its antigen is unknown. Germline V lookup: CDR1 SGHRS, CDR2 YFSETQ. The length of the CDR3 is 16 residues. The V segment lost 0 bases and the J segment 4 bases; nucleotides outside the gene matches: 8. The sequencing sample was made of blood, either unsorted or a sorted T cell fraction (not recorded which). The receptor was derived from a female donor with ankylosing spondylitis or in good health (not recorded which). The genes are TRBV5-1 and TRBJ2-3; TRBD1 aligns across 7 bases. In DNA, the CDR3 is TGCGCCAGCAGCTTGGGCACCACAGGGGAAGCAGATACGCAGTATTTT. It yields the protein CASSLGTTGEADTQYF.